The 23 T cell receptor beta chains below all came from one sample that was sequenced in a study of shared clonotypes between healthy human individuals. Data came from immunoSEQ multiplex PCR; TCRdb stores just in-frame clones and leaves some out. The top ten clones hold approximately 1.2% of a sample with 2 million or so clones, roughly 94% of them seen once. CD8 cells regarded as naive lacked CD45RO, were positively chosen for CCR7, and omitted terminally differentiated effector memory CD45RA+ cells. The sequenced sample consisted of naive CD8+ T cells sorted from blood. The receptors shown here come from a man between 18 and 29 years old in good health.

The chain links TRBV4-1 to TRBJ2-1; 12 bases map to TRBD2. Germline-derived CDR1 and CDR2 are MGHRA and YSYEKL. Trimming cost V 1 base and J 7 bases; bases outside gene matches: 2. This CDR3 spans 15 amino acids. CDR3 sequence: CASSQATSGGNEQFF. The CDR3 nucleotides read TGCGCCAGCAGCCAAGCAACTAGCGGGGGGAATGAGCAGTTCTTC.

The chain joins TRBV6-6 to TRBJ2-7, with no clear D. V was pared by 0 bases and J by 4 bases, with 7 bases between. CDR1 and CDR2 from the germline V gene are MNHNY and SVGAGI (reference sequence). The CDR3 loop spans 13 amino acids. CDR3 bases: TGTGCCAGCAGTTACTCCGTGGTGTACGAGCAGTACTTC. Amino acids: CASSYSVVYEQYF.

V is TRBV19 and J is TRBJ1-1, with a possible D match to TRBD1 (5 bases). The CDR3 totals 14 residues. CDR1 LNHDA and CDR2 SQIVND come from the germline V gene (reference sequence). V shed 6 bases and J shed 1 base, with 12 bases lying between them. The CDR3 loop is CASSLTGTNTEAFF. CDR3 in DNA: TGTGCCAGTAGCTTAACAGGAACGAACACTGAAGCTTTCTTT.

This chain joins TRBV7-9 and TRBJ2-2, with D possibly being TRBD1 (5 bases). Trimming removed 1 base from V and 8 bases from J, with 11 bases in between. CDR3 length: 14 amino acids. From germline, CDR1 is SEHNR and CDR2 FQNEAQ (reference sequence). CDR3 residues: CASSLEQVEGELFF. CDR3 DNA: TGTGCCAGCAGCTTAGAACAGGTCGAGGGGGAGCTGTTTTTT. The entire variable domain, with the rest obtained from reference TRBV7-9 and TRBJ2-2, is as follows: DTGVSQNPRHKITKRGQNVTFRCDPISEHNRLYWYRQTLGQGPEFLTYFQNEAQLEKSRLLSDRFSAERPKGSFSTLEIQRTEQGDSAMYLCASSLEQVEGELFFGEGSRLTVL.

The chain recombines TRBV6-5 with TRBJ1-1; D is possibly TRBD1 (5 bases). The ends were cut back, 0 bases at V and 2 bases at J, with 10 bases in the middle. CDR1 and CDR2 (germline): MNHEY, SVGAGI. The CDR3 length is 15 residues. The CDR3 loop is CASSYSFRVNTEAFF. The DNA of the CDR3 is TGTGCCAGCAGTTACTCGTTCAGGGTAAACACTGAAGCTTTCTTT.

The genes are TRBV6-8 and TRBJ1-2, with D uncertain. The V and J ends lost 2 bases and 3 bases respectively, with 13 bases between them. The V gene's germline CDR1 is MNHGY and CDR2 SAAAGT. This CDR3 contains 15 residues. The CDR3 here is CASSYLSPMYYGYTF. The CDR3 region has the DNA TGTGCCAGCAGTTACCTCAGTCCTATGTACTATGGCTACACCTTC.

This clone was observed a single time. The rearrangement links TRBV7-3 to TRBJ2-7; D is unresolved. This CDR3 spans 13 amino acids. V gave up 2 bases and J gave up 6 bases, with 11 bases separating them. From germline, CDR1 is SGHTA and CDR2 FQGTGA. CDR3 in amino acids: CASSLAGPGEQYF. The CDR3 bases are TGTGCCAGCAGCTTAGCCGGGCCAGGCGAGCAGTACTTC.

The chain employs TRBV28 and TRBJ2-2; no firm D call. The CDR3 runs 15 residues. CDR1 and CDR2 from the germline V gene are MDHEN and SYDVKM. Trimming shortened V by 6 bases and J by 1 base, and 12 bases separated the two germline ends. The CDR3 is CASSPQDGNTGELFF. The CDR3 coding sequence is TGTGCCAGCAGCCCGCAGGACGGGAACACCGGGGAGCTGTTTTTT.

CDR3 in DNA: TGTGCCAGCAGCATAGATCATCCAGATACGCAGTATTTT. This sequence encodes CASSIDHPDTQYF. This chain joins TRBV7-6 and TRBJ2-3; D is undetermined. V lost 5 bases, J lost 4 bases, and 10 bases lay in between. Germline-derived CDR1 and CDR2 are SGHVS and FNYEAQ. This CDR3 region has 13 residues.

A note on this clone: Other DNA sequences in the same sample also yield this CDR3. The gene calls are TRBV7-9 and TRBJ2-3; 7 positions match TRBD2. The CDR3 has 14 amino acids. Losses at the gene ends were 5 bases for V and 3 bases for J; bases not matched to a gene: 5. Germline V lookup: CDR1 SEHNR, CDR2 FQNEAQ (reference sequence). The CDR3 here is CASSPTGGTDTQYF. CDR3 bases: TGTGCCAGCAGCCCTACCGGGGGGACAGATACGCAGTATTTT.

DNA for the CDR3: TGCACCAGCGGCCAAATACGGCGGAAGGGAGAGACCCAGTACTTC. Translation gives CTSGQIRRKGETQYF. The rearrangement joins TRBV1 to TRBJ2-5. TRBV1 constitutes a pseudogene. The CDR3 has 15 residues.

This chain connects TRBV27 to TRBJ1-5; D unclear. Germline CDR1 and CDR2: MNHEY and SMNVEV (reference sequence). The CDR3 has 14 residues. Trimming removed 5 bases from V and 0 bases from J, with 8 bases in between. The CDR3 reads CASSTYSSNQPQHF. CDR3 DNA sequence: TGTGCCAGCAGTACGTACAGTAGCAATCAGCCCCAGCATTTT.

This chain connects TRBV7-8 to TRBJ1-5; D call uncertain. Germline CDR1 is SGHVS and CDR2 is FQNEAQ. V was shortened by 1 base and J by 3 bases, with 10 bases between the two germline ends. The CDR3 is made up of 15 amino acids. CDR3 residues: CASSLGWANNQPQHF. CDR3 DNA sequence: TGTGCCAGCAGCTTAGGGTGGGCGAACAATCAGCCCCAGCATTTT.

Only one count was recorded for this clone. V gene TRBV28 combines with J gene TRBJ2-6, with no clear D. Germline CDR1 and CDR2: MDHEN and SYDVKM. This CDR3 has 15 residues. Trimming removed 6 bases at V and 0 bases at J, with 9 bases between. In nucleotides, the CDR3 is TGTGCCAGCAGACCTACGGGCTCTGGGGCCAACGTCCTGACTTTC. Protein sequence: CASRPTGSGANVLTF.

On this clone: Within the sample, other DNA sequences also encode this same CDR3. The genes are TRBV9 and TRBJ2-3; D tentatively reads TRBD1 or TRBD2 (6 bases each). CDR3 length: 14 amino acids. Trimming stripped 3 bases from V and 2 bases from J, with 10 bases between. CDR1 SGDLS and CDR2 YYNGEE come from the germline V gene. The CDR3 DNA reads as TGTGCCAGCAGCGCCTCGGGGGCCACAGATACGCAGTATTTT. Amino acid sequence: CASSASGATDTQYF.

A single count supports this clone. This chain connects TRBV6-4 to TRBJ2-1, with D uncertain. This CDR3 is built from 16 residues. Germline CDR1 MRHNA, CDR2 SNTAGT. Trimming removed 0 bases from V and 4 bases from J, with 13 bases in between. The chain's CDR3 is CASSDSGGATYNEQFF. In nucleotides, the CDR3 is TGTGCCAGCAGTGACTCAGGCGGTGCCACTTACAATGAGCAGTTCTTC.

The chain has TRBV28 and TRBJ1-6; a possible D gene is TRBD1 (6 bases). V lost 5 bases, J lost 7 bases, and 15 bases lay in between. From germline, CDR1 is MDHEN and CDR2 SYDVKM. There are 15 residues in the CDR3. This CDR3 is CASSAFRGGNSPLHF. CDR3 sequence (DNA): TGTGCCAGCAGTGCATTCAGGGGTGGCAATTCACCCCTCCACTTT.

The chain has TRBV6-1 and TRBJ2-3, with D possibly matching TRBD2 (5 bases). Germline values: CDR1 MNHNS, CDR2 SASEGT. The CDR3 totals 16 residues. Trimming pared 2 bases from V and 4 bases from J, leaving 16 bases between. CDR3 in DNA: TGTGCCAGCAGTGAATTGGTTAGCGTAGGACCAGATACGCAGTATTTT. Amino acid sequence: CASSELVSVGPDTQYF.

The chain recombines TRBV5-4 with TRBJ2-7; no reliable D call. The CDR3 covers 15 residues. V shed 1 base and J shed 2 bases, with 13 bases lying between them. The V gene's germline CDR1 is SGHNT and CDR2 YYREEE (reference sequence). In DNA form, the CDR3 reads TGTGCCAGCAGCTTGAACCCTTTGGATACCTACGAGCAGTACTTC. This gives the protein CASSLNPLDTYEQYF. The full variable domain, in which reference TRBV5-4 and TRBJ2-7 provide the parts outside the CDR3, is ETGVTQSPTHLIKTRGQQVTLRCSSQSGHNTVSWYQQALGQGPQFIFQYYREEENGRGNFPPRFSGLQFPNYSSELNVNALELDDSALYLCASSLNPLDTYEQYFGPGTRLTVT.

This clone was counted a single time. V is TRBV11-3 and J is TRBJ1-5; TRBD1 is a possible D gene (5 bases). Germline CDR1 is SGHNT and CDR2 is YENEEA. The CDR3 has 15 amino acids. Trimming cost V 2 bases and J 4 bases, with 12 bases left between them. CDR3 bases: TGTGCCAGCAGCTTATACAGGCCCATTAATCAGCCCCAGCATTTT. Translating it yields CASSLYRPINQPQHF.

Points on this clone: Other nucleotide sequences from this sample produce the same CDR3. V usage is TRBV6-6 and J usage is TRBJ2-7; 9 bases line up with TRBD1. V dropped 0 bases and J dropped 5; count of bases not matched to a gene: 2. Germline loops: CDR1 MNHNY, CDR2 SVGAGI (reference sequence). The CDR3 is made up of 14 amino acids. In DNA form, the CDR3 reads TGTGCCAGCAGTTACTCGGGACAGGGCGACGAGCAGTACTTC. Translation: CASSYSGQGDEQYF.

The CDR3 spells CASSLGEDYGYTF. CDR3 coding DNA: TGTGCCAGCAGCTTAGGGGAGGACTATGGCTACACCTTC. This chain uses TRBV7-6 with TRBJ1-2; D ambiguous. This CDR3 has 13 residues. Deletions cut 1 base from V and 3 bases from J, with 6 bases between. Germline values: CDR1 SGHVS, CDR2 FNYEAQ. The full variable domain, completed using reference TRBV7-6 and TRBJ1-2, is GAGVSQSPRYKVTKRGQDVALRCDPISGHVSLYWYRQALGQGPEFLTYFNYEAQQDKSGLPNDRFSAERPEGSISTLTIQRTEQRDSAMYRCASSLGEDYGYTFGSGTRLTVV.

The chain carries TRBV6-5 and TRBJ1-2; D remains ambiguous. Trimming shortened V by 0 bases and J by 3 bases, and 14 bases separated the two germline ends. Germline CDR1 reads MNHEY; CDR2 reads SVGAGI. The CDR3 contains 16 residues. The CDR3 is CASSYSFYGMDYGYTF. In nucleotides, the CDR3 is TGTGCCAGCAGTTACTCGTTCTATGGAATGGACTATGGCTACACCTTC.